These 6 T cell receptor beta chains came from one sample sequenced in a study of blood T cell repertoires in COVID-19. Repertoires were generated with immunoSEQ multiplex PCR, while TCRdb's copy carries only in-frame clones and drops some. The table includes 300,000 to 350,000 clones, roughly 88% detected once. The sequencing sample was made of peripheral blood. The receptors come from a young woman with COVID-19, enrolled during active disease.

V usage is TRBV11-3 and J usage is TRBJ2-1; TRBD2 matches 7 bases. This CDR3 comprises 17 residues. V lost 0 bases to trimming and J lost 0 bases; unmatched junction nucleotides: 5. Germline values: CDR1 SGHNT, CDR2 YENEEA. For the CDR3, the DNA is TGTGCCAGCAGCTTAGACGCCTCTAGCGGCTCCTACAATGAGCAGTTCTTC. It is translated as CASSLDASSGSYNEQFF.

This rearrangement joins TRBV11-3 to TRBJ1-1; 7 bases fit TRBD1. The germline CDR1 and CDR2 sequences are SGHNT and YENEEA. V lost 5 bases and J lost 1; bases outside the gene matches: 7. The CDR3 is made up of 15 amino acids. The CDR3, as DNA: TGTGCCAGCAGCGTCGGGACAGCACAGAACACTGAAGCTTTCTTT. This sequence encodes CASSVGTAQNTEAFF.

This clone was counted a few times. The chain uses TRBV3-1 (or the pseudogene TRBV3-2) and TRBJ2-5; 8 bases map to TRBD2. V dropped 4 bases and J dropped 3; count of bases not matched to a gene: 22. The length of the CDR3 is 20 residues. Germline CDR1 reads LGHDT; CDR2 reads YNNKEL (reference sequence). For the CDR3, the DNA is TGTGCCAGCAGCCCATTTCGGACGAGCGGGAGAAGGGCGGGAGAAGAGACCCAGTACTTC. Encoded protein: CASSPFRTSGRRAGEETQYF.

This clone came up once. The chain combines TRBV11-3 with TRBJ2-1; 7 bases line up with TRBD1. The V segment lost 6 bases and the J segment 2 bases; nucleotides outside the gene matches: 10. There are 16 residues in the CDR3. Germline assignment: CDR1 SGHNT and CDR2 YENEEA. CDR3 sequence: CASSPTTGVAYNEQFF. For the CDR3, the DNA is TGTGCCAGCAGTCCCACTACAGGGGTGGCCTACAATGAGCAGTTCTTC.

The chain has TRBV2 and TRBJ2-7, with 8 bases aligning to TRBD2. Germline V lookup: CDR1 SNHLY, CDR2 FYNNEI. The V and J ends lost 8 bases and 2 bases, in that order; junction bases with no gene match: 8. The CDR3 has 14 residues. CDR3 sequence reads: CASRGGRGPYEQYF. The CDR3 DNA reads as TGTGCCAGCCGGGGGGGGAGGGGCCCCTACGAGCAGTACTTC.

The table lists this clone with a count of one. J is TRBJ1-1 and V is TRBV5-4, with D uncertain. The CDR3 spans 13 residues. Deletions cut 8 bases from V and 0 bases from J, with 11 bases between. Germline V CDR1 and CDR2: SGHNT, YYREEE (reference sequence). In DNA form, the CDR3 reads TGTGCCAGTTCCGACATGCTGAACACTGAAGCTTTCTTT. This translates into CASSDMLNTEAFF.